The 21 T cell receptor beta chains reported below all come from one sample, sequenced in a study of T-cell memory formation after mild COVID-19. TCRdb analysed the 5' RACE reads with MiXCR anew, one entry per CDR3 protein. The table records around 430,000 distinct CDR3 sequences, 16% of them present only once. Sequenced material: PBMCs or a T cell subset sorted from them (not recorded which). The receptors originated from a man aged 18 to 35 who had mild COVID-19 (a few samples of this study predate the infection). Cell type and time point are not known.

In this sample, this clonotype turned up a few times. The chain links TRBV6-2 or TRBV6-3 to TRBJ2-7, with a weak D call TRBD2 (5 bases). The CDR3 sequence is 8 residues long. In germline, CDR1 is MNHEY, CDR2 SVGEGT. The CDR3 region has the DNA TGTGTACGGGGCGAGCAGTACGTC. Protein sequence: CVRGEQYV.

This sequence joins TRBV15 and TRBJ2-3; D perhaps matches TRBD2 (6 bases). The CDR3 is 14 amino acids. The V gene's germline CDR1 is LNHNV and CDR2 YYDKDF (reference sequence). The V end lost 3 bases, the J end lost 1 base, and 8 bases lay between the germline ends. The CDR3 loop reads CATSRTSRTDTQYF. The CDR3 bases are TGTGCCACCAGCAGGACTAGTCGCACAGATACGCAGTATTTT.

This clonotype was observed a handful of times. The rearrangement uses TRBV4-1 and TRBJ2-3, with 8 bases lining up with TRBD2. Germline V gene data show CDR1 as MGHRA and CDR2 as YSYEKL. The V gene end was trimmed by 4 bases and the J gene end by 5 bases; junction bases not matched to a gene: 8. This CDR3 comprises 15 residues. Here the CDR3 DNA reads TGCGCCAGCAGCCGGGGGACTAGTCGGCGAGATACGCAGTATTTT. Its protein is CASSRGTSRRDTQYF.

This clonotype was found a few times. This chain uses TRBV27 with TRBJ2-5; 8 bases fit TRBD2. The CDR3 has 14 amino acids. V was pared by 6 bases and J by 3 bases, with 6 bases of the junction left unmatched. Germline CDR1 MNHEY, CDR2 SMNVEV (reference sequence). The CDR3 nucleotides are TGTGCCAGCAGCGCACTAGCGGACGAAGAGACCCAGTACTTC. Residues: CASSALADEETQYF.

The chain uses TRBV6-2 or TRBV6-3 and TRBJ1-5, with D perhaps TRBD1 (5 bases). CDR1 and CDR2 (germline): MNHEY, SVGEGT. Trimming pared 5 bases from V and 6 bases from J, leaving 23 bases between. CDR3 size: 17 residues. The CDR3 protein is CASSLYPTGGRPQPQHF. CDR3 bases: TGTGCCAGCAGTCTCTACCCCACCGGGGGACGGCCTCAGCCCCAGCATTTT.

This clonotype has more than one count but fewer than ten. The chain joins TRBV6-5 to TRBJ1-6; D is unresolved. Trimming removed 2 bases at V and 8 bases at J, with 16 bases between. CDR3 length: 16 amino acids. Looked up from germline, CDR1 is MNHEY and CDR2 is SVGAGI. CDR3 in amino acids: CASSYNPWRLDSPLHF. CDR3 nucleotide sequence: TGTGCCAGCAGTTACAACCCCTGGAGGTTGGATTCACCCCTCCACTTT.

This clonotype was recorded many times. The genes are TRBV5-1 and TRBJ1-3; D is ambiguous. This CDR3 contains 16 residues. V was pared by 0 bases and J by 0 bases, with 10 bases between. Per germline, CDR1 SGHRS and CDR2 YFSETQ. The CDR3 sequence is CASSLGYRASGNTIYF. The DNA for the CDR3 is TGCGCCAGCAGCTTGGGGTACAGAGCCTCTGGAAACACCATATATTTT.

This chain joins TRBV7-9 and TRBJ1-1; D is uncertain. The CDR3 extends over 12 amino acids. The V and J ends lost 6 bases and 9 bases respectively, with 14 bases between them. Looked up from germline, CDR1 is SEHNR and CDR2 is FQNEAQ (reference sequence). The CDR3 loop is CASSPTGGKAFF. The CDR3 nucleotides are TGTGCCAGCAGTCCAACGGGAGGAAAAGCTTTCTTT.

This chain links TRBV3-1 with TRBJ2-7; unclear D gene. This CDR3 contains 13 residues. Looked up from germline, CDR1 is LGHDT and CDR2 is YNNKEL (reference sequence). Trimming stripped 2 bases from V and 8 bases from J, with 13 bases between. The CDR3, as DNA: TGTGCCAGCAGCCAATCAGGTCCCCTCAAGCAGTACTTC. Amino acids: CASSQSGPLKQYF.

The table lists this clonotype with a few counts. The chain joins TRBV6-6 to TRBJ2-1, with 9 bases that match TRBD2. The CDR3 contains 17 residues. From germline, CDR1 is MNHNY and CDR2 SVGAGI (reference sequence). The ends lost 0 bases at V and 7 bases at J; junction bases unmatched: 10. The CDR3 sequence: CASSYSPLAGRGNEQFF. CDR3 nucleotide sequence: TGTGCCAGCAGTTACTCGCCTCTAGCGGGGAGAGGTAATGAGCAGTTCTTC.

This clonotype showed up many times. The rearrangement uses TRBV20-1 and TRBJ1-1; 7 bases are shared with TRBD1. The CDR3 consists of 12 residues. Looked up from germline, CDR1 is DFQATT and CDR2 is SNEGSKA (reference sequence). Trimming at V came to 5 bases and at J to 6 bases, leaving 6 bases not matched to a gene. The CDR3 coding sequence is TGCAGTGCTGGGGACAGTTCTTCTGAAGCTTTCTTT. It encodes CSAGDSSSEAFF.

This clonotype has only a few counts. The J gene is TRBJ1-3, the V gene TRBV6-5; D gene unclear. The CDR3 runs 15 residues. The germline CDR1 and CDR2 sequences are MNHEY and SVGAGI. V shed 0 bases and J shed 2 bases, with 8 bases lying between them. As DNA, the CDR3 is TGTGCCAGCAGTTACTCGGCGGTCGCTGGAAACACCATATATTTT. This sequence encodes CASSYSAVAGNTIYF.

This chain uses TRBV5-1 with TRBJ2-7; 8 bases agree with TRBD1. The germline V gene encodes CDR1 SGHRS and CDR2 YFSETQ. The V and J ends lost 4 bases and 3 bases, in that order; junction bases with no gene match: 9. The CDR3 is 15 residues long. This chain's CDR3 is CASSQLTGVDYEQYF. The DNA of the CDR3 is TGCGCCAGCAGCCAATTGACAGGGGTGGACTACGAGCAGTACTTC.

This clonotype was found a few times. In DNA, the CDR3 is TGTGCCAGCAGCAGTCGGACAGGGCCCCAGTACTTC. Amino acid sequence: CASSSRTGPQYF. The V call is TRBV7-2, the J call TRBJ2-5; 8 nucleotides agree with TRBD1. The germline V gene encodes CDR1 SGHTA and CDR2 FQGNSA. The CDR3 extends over 12 amino acids. Losses at the gene ends were 5 bases for V and 9 bases for J; bases not matched to a gene: 5.

This clonotype was found many times. The V gene is TRBV4-3, the J gene TRBJ2-3; D ambiguous. Germline CDR1 reads LGHNA; CDR2 reads YSLEER. The CDR3 length is 16 residues. The V gene lost 5 bases and the J gene lost 6 bases, with 21 bases spanning the gap. The CDR3 sequence is CASSEQSPHQADTQYF. CDR3 bases: TGCGCCAGCAGCGAACAGAGCCCTCATCAAGCTGATACGCAGTATTTT.

V is TRBV7-2 and J is TRBJ2-4; D remains unclear. This CDR3 is 15 amino acids long. Germline CDR1 and CDR2: SGHTA and FQGNSA. V dropped 2 bases and J dropped 8 bases, with 16 bases sitting between them. CDR3 DNA sequence: TGTGCCAGCAGCTTATGGGCGGTTCCAACGGACATTCAGTACTTC. It codes for CASSLWAVPTDIQYF.

The chain carries TRBV5-4 and TRBJ1-4; no clear D. V was trimmed by 0 bases and J by 7 bases, leaving 13 bases between them. Germline CDR1 is SGHNT and CDR2 is YYREEE (reference sequence). The CDR3 length is 15 residues. The CDR3 DNA reads as TGTGCCAGCAGCTTGGAAGGAGGGCCTGGTGAAAAACTGTTTTTT. Its protein product is CASSLEGGPGEKLFF.

The V and J genes are TRBV7-2 and TRBJ1-6; TRBD1 aligns across 9 bases. The CDR3 covers 15 residues. Looked up from germline, CDR1 is SGHTA and CDR2 is FQGNSA. V dropped 3 bases and J dropped 10; count of bases not matched to a gene: 7. CDR3 protein: CASSLPTGGRSPLHF. The CDR3 coding sequence is TGTGCCAGCAGCTTGCCGACAGGGGGACGATCACCCCTCCACTTT.

The V gene is TRBV29-1, the J gene TRBJ2-5, with 7 bases that match TRBD2. Germline loops: CDR1 SQVTM, CDR2 ANQGSEA. Unmatched junction bases numbered 14, after V lost 3 bases and J lost 1 base. The CDR3 has 17 residues. As DNA, the CDR3 is TGCAGCGTTGATCCCCGTGGACTAGGGACGGTCCAAGAGACCCAGTACTTC. It specifies CSVDPRGLGTVQETQYF.

The genes are TRBV20-1 and TRBJ2-3, with D possibly being TRBD2 (6 bases). The V gene's germline CDR1 is DFQATT and CDR2 SNEGSKA (reference sequence). CDR3 length: 15 amino acids. The V end lost 1 base, the J end lost 2 bases, and 13 bases lay between the germline ends. The CDR3 protein is CSARGGTRYTDTQYF. CDR3 nucleotides: TGCAGTGCTAGAGGCGGGACCCGATACACAGATACGCAGTATTTT.

This clonotype was counted between two and nine times. The V and J genes are TRBV7-6 and TRBJ2-4, with D perhaps matching TRBD1 or TRBD2 (6 bases each). Looked up from germline, CDR1 is SGHVS and CDR2 is FNYEAQ. Trimming removed 7 bases at V and 3 bases at J, with 13 bases between. The CDR3 spans 14 residues. The CDR3 loop is CASTQQGGKNIQYF. The CDR3 bases are TGTGCCAGCACCCAACAGGGAGGCAAAAACATTCAGTACTTC.